This TCR beta chain was sequenced for a study of shared clonotypes between healthy human individuals. Overall study: Donor ages ranged 18 to 49 years: a couple of women, a few men. There were three CD4 naive, three CD4 memory, two CD8 naive and one CD8 memory plates per donor.

V was shortened by 3 bases and J by 3 bases, with 14 bases between the two germline ends. The germline CDR1 and CDR2 sequences are SGHNT and YYREEE (reference sequence). The CDR3 sequence is 15 residues long. Around 220 ng DNA, approximately 30,000 T cell genomes, went into each sorted-subset replicate PCR. Sequenced by immunoSEQ multiplex PCR; TCRdb stores in-frame clones only, minus some. The data hold a few million clones, with about 92% observed a single time. The rearrangement links TRBV5-4 to TRBJ2-3; D not certain. Sequencing was carried out using naive CD4+ T cells sorted from blood. Subset denoted: CD45RA+ positively selected. This receptor was identified in a young man in good health. CDR3 coding DNA: TGTGCCAGCAGCTCCCCAGGCGTAGTAACAGATACGCAGTATTTT. Its protein is CASSSPGVVTDTQYF.